One and the same sample provided the 10 T cell receptor beta chains below, sequenced in a study of CD8 T cells in ankylosing spondylitis. TCRdb used MiXCR to reprocess the 5' RACE reads, holding one entry per CDR3 protein. The sample includes a few hundred thousand distinct CDR3 sequences, 20% of them seen just once. Sequencing used blood, either unsorted or a sorted T cell fraction (not recorded which). The receptors were gathered from a male donor with ankylosing spondylitis or in good health (not recorded which).

This clonotype was seen only once. The chain carries TRBV7-8 and TRBJ1-2; D is uncertain. Germline V gives CDR1 SGHVS, CDR2 FQNEAQ. The CDR3 is made up of 13 amino acids. Trimming left V 3 bases short and J 8 bases short, with 13 bases between. The CDR3 coding sequence is TGTGCCAGCAGCTTCGTCGCCGAGGGCGGCTACACCTTC. Translation: CASSFVAEGGYTF. Using reference TRBV7-8 and TRBJ1-2 for the parts outside the CDR3, the full variable domain is GAGVSQSPRYKVAKRGQDVALRCDPISGHVSLFWYQQALGQGPEFLTYFQNEAQLDKSGLPSDRFFAERPEGSVSTLKIQRTQQEDSAVYLCASSFVAEGGYTFGSGTRLTVV.

This clonotype was detected only a few times. The chain combines TRBV13 with TRBJ2-5; the D is unclear. This CDR3 comprises 15 residues. V shed 5 bases and J shed 3 bases, with 16 bases lying between them. Per the germline V gene, CDR1 is PRHDT and CDR2 is FYEKMQ (reference sequence). The CDR3 region has the DNA TGTGCCAGCAGCCCACCGAGCGACTCCGAAGAGACCCAGTACTTC. Protein sequence: CASSPPSDSEETQYF.

Ten or more counts support this clonotype. The V call is TRBV5-1, the J call TRBJ1-4; the match to TRBD1 covers 8 bases. This CDR3 is 13 amino acids long. Germline V gene data show CDR1 as SGHRS and CDR2 as YFSETQ. Germline trimming cut 6 bases from V and 4 bases from J; bases unmatched to any gene: 2. The CDR3 region is CASTRGLNEKLFF. For the CDR3, the DNA is TGCGCCAGCACCAGGGGGCTTAATGAAAAACTGTTTTTT. The variable domain in full, completed from reference TRBV5-1 and TRBJ1-4, reads KAGVTQTPRYLIKTRGQQVTLSCSPISGHRSVSWYQQTPGQGLQFLFEYFSETQRNKGNFPGRFSGRQFSNSRSEMNVSTLELGDSALYLCASTRGLNEKLFFGSGTQLSVL.

The sample holds a few counts of this clonotype. V usage is TRBV18 and J usage is TRBJ1-2, with 10 bases lining up with TRBD1. Germline CDR1 is KGHSH and CDR2 is LQKENI. This CDR3 is built from 13 residues. Germline trimming cut 6 bases from V and 8 bases from J; bases unmatched to any gene: 6. In DNA, the CDR3 is TGTGCCAGCTCTACGGACAGGGGGAACGGCTACACCTTC. Encoded protein: CASSTDRGNGYTF.

The rearrangement uses TRBV30 and TRBJ1-5; D call uncertain. The CDR3 length is 15 residues. The germline V and J ends were trimmed by 3 bases and 0 bases, with 12 bases remaining between them. CDR1 is GTSNPN and CDR2 is SVGIG in the germline V gene (reference sequence). The CDR3 DNA sequence: TGTGCCTGGAGCGAAGGACTTTTTAGCAATCAGCCCCAGCATTTT. Translation gives CAWSEGLFSNQPQHF.

The rearrangement links TRBV5-1 to TRBJ2-2, with 14 bases lining up with TRBD2. J lost 5 bases, V lost 3 bases, and 3 bases had no gene match. The CDR3 runs 16 residues. In germline, CDR1 is SGHRS, CDR2 YFSETQ. CDR3 bases: TGCGCCAGCAGCTCGGGACTAGCGGGAGAAACCGGGGAGCTGTTTTTT. It specifies CASSSGLAGETGELFF.

This sequence joins TRBV6-5 and TRBJ2-1; a weak D match, TRBD2 (5 bases). Germline V CDR1 and CDR2: MNHEY, SVGAGI. This CDR3 comprises 14 residues. Trimming left V 7 bases short and J 6 bases short, with 16 bases between. The CDR3 loop reads CASIRVAFGNEQFF. The CDR3 nucleotides are TGTGCCAGCATTAGAGTAGCGTTCGGCAATGAGCAGTTCTTC.

This clonotype was picked up a small number of times. The chain carries TRBV5-1 and TRBJ2-1; 9 nucleotides agree with TRBD2. V was clipped by 0 bases and J by 5 bases; unmatched bases: 3. The germline gives CDR1 SGHRS, CDR2 YFSETQ. The CDR3 has 15 residues. CDR3 protein: CASSLGGGGDNEQFF. The CDR3 DNA reads as TGCGCCAGCAGCTTGGGTGGCGGGGGGGACAATGAGCAGTTCTTC.

The gene calls are TRBV12-3 or TRBV12-4 and TRBJ2-1; no definite D call. V was pared by 7 bases and J by 9 bases, with 10 bases between. The CDR3 totals 11 residues. The CDR3 coding sequence is TGTGCCAGCACCTTCGTAACTGAGCAGTTCTTC. Protein sequence: CASTFVTEQFF.

V gene TRBV5-1 combines with J gene TRBJ2-2; 11 nucleotides line up with TRBD2. The CDR3 contains 16 residues. The germline gives CDR1 SGHRS, CDR2 YFSETQ. Germline trimming cut 1 base from V and 4 bases from J; bases unmatched to any gene: 3. The CDR3 DNA sequence: TGCGCCAGCAGCTTGCAACTAGCGGGAGCCACCGGGGAGCTGTTTTTT. Translated, it gives CASSLQLAGATGELFF.